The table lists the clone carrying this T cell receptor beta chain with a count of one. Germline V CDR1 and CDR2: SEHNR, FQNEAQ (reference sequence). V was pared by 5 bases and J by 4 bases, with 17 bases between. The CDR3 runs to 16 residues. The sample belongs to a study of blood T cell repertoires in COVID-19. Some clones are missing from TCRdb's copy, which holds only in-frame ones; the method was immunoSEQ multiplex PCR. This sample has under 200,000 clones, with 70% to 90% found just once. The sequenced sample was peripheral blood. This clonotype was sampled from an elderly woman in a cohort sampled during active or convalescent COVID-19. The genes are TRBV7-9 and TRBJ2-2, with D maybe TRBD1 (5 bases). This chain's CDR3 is CASSPPGQGGTGELFF. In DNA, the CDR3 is TGTGCCAGCAGCCCCCCCGGGCAGGGTGGCACCGGGGAGCTGTTTTTT.